This TCR beta chain was identified during a study of blood T cell repertoires in COVID-19. Study information: The United States, Italy and Spain supplied acute and convalescent COVID-19 samples.

Seattle researchers signed up patients amid active infection and tracked them longitudinally. Measured with immunoSEQ multiplex PCR; TCRdb has only the in-frame clones, and not every one. The sample has nearly 70,000 clones; about 91% are singletons. The TCR originated in a man aged 40-49 years with COVID-19, enrolled during active disease. The sample taken for sequencing was peripheral blood.

CDR3 sequence (DNA): TGTGCCAGCAGCTTCAAATGGACAGATAATGAAAAACTGTTTTTT. It specifies CASSFKWTDNEKLFF. This chain uses TRBV5-6 with TRBJ1-4, with a tentative D call TRBD1 (6 bases). V was shortened by 2 bases and J by 4 bases, with 12 bases between the two germline ends. The CDR3 is 15 residues long. In germline, CDR1 is SGHDT, CDR2 YYEEEE.